The rows below give T cell receptor beta chains drawn from one sample of a study of shared clonotypes between healthy human individuals. The assay was immunoSEQ multiplex PCR, and TCRdb's table has in-frame clones only and misses some. The sample lists roughly 2,500,000 clones, 93% occurring once. The sample comprised naive CD4+ T cells from PBMCs. All receptors derive from a man in his late teens or twenties in good health. Some clones in this sample may be carry-over from other donors' samples. Both conserved end residues are part of each CDR3. The order of the fields is clone size, V gene, J gene, D gene, CDR3 DNA, CDR3 protein. D genes are given only for firm matches. Clone size is given for some rows only: seen once, a few or many times, or a class if the clone is expanded.

-	TRBV11-1	TRBJ1-1	TRBD1	TGTGCCAGCAGCTTAGCCGGGACAGGGAACACTGAAGCTTTCTTT	CASSLAGTGNTEAFF
-	TRBV4-1	TRBJ1-5	-	TGCGCCAGCAGACGGACGGAGGGCCCCACCGGGGCCCAGCATTTT	CASRRTEGPTGAQHF
-	TRBV27	TRBJ1-2	-	TGTGCCAGCAGTTTATCGGTTTTGGGGGCTCATGGCTACACCTTC	CASSLSVLGAHGYTF
-	TRBV20-1	TRBJ2-7	-	TGCAGTGCTAACGAGCAGTACTTC	CSANEQYF
-	TRBV7-2	TRBJ1-1	-	TGTGCCAGCAAACAGGGCCTTACTGAAGCTTTCTTT	CASKQGLTEAFF
-	TRBV11-3	TRBJ2-2	-	TGTGCCAGCAGCCCCCGGACAACCGGGGAGCTGTTTTTT	CASSPRTTGELFF
-	TRBV4-3	TRBJ1-2	TRBD1	TGCGCCAGCAGCCAAGAGACGACAGGGGGTGGCTACACCTTC	CASSQETTGGGYTF
-	TRBV5-8	TRBJ1-2	-	TGTGCCAGCAGGCGGACGGGCCGAATTGTCAACTATGGCTACACCTTC	CASRRTGRIVNYGYTF
once	TRBV19	TRBJ1-5	-	TGTGCCAGTAGTACCGGGGCAGGTCAGCCCCAGCATTTT	CASSTGAGQPQHF
-	TRBV6-1	TRBJ1-1	-	TGTGCCAGCAGTGAAACGACACCAAGGGATAGGAACACTGAAGCTTTCTTT	CASSETTPRDRNTEAFF
few	TRBV20-1	TRBJ2-2	-	TGCAGTGCTAGAAACACCGGGGAGCTGTTTTTT	CSARNTGELFF
-	TRBV10-3	TRBJ1-1	-	TGTGCCATCGGGGGGGAAACTTGGAACACTGAAGCTTTCTTT	CAIGGETWNTEAFF
-	TRBV4-1	TRBJ2-7	-	TGCGCCAGCAGCCAGGCGAGCTCCTACGAGCAGTACTTC	CASSQASSYEQYF
-	TRBV18	TRBJ2-6	-	TGTGCCAGCTCACCATCGGACACCCTGGGGTATGTCCTGACTTTC	CASSPSDTLGYVLTF
-	TRBV11-2	TRBJ1-1	-	TGTGCCAGCAGCTCATCTACCGGGGTGGAGGAAGCTTTCTTT	CASSSSTGVEEAFF
-	TRBV5-3	TRBJ1-2	TRBD1	TGTGCCAGAAGCTTCCGGACAGGGGGCGACTACTATGGCTACACCTTC	CARSFRTGGDYYGYTF
-	TRBV4-2	TRBJ1-4	-	TGTGCCAGCAGCCAAGTGCAGGGTGCCTGGGAAAAACTGTTTTTT	CASSQVQGAWEKLFF
-	TRBV6-5	TRBJ1-1	-	TGTGCCAGCAGTTACCTGCGGAGCACTGAAGCTTTCTTT	CASSYLRSTEAFF
-	TRBV7-2	TRBJ1-1	-	TGTGCCAGCAGCTTAGCCCCGTACAGGGTTTGGGACACTGAAGCTTTCTTT	CASSLAPYRVWDTEAFF
-	TRBV18	TRBJ2-4	TRBD1	TGTGCCAGCTCACAGGCAGGGGGCACAAACATTCAGTACTTC	CASSQAGGTNIQYF
-	TRBV5-4	TRBJ2-7	TRBD1	TGTGCCAGCAGAGGTTACGGGACAGGGGGCTACGAGCAGTACTTC	CASRGYGTGGYEQYF
-	TRBV9	TRBJ1-3	-	TGTGCCAGCAGCGTCAGGCCCAGGGTGAGCTCTGGAAACACCATATATTTT	CASSVRPRVSSGNTIYF
-	TRBV7-6	TRBJ2-2	TRBD1	TGTGCCAGCAGCTTACGGGACAGGGGGAGTTCCGCGAACACCGGGGAGCTGTTTTTT	CASSLRDRGSSANTGELFF
-	TRBV4-1	TRBJ2-7	-	TGCGCCAGCAGCCAAGATCGTGCTAGGGGCTCCCTGGGGGGCGAGCAGTACTTC	CASSQDRARGSLGGEQYF
-	TRBV28	TRBJ2-2	-	TGTGCCAGCAGTTTATTTGGCTACGGGGAGCTGTTTTTT	CASSLFGYGELFF
-	TRBV7-2	TRBJ2-1	-	TGTGCCAGCTCTCAAGGGTCCTACAATGAGCAGTTCTTC	CASSQGSYNEQFF
-	TRBV4-1	TRBJ1-2	-	TGCGCCAGCAGCCAAGAGCCCCTCCCGAATGGCTACACCTTC	CASSQEPLPNGYTF
-	TRBV21-1	TRBJ1-4	-	TGTGCCAGCAGCAAAGTGGATCAAGGGATGGAGGGCTATGAAAAACTGTTTTTT	CASSKVDQGMEGYEKLFF
-	TRBV5-4	TRBJ2-4	TRBD2	TGTGCCAGCAGCTTGGGGGGGGAGGGCAAAAACATTCAGTACTTC	CASSLGGEGKNIQYF
-	TRBV5-1	TRBJ2-7	-	TGCGCCAGCAGCTTGGCCTTCCAGGCCCACGAGCAGTACTTC	CASSLAFQAHEQYF
-	TRBV19	TRBJ1-5	TRBD1	TGTGCCAGTAGCGACAGGGGAGGAACCCAGCATTTT	CASSDRGGTQHF
-	TRBV27	TRBJ1-4	-	TGTGCCAGCAGTCCCCGAGCACAGCGTCTTAATGAAAAACTGTTTTTT	CASSPRAQRLNEKLFF
-	TRBV5-1	TRBJ2-1	-	TGCGCCAGCAGCCCCTTAGCCACTAGGGCCAATGAGCAGTTCTTC	CASSPLATRANEQFF
-	TRBV28	TRBJ1-2	-	TGTGCCAGCAGTCTGGGACGGGAATATGGCTACACCTTC	CASSLGREYGYTF
-	TRBV5-1	TRBJ1-1	-	TGCGCCAGCAGCTTGGTGGCGGGAGGATTGAACACTGAAGCTTTCTTT	CASSLVAGGLNTEAFF
-	TRBV7-9	TRBJ2-5	TRBD1	TGTGCCAGCAGCACCCGGACAGGGGGATCCCCACCGGCCCAGTACTTC	CASSTRTGGSPPAQYF
-	TRBV29-1	TRBJ1-5	-	TGCAGCGTCCTGGACGTGGGAAGTCAGCCCCAGCATTTT	CSVLDVGSQPQHF
once	TRBV5-1	TRBJ1-4	-	TGCGCCAGCAGCTTGGGGCAGGGGCTAACTAATGAAAAACTGTTTTTT	CASSLGQGLTNEKLFF
-	TRBV15	TRBJ1-1	-	TGTGCCACCAGCCCCCGCTCGACTGAAGCTTTCTTT	CATSPRSTEAFF
-	TRBV6-1	TRBJ1-5	-	TGTGCCAGCAGTGAAGTTGGAGGGGATCAGCCCCAGCATTTT	CASSEVGGDQPQHF
-	TRBV11-2	TRBJ2-3	-	TGTGCCAGCAGCCCACAGCCCACAGATACGCAGTATTTT	CASSPQPTDTQYF
-	TRBV25-1	TRBJ2-2	TRBD1	TGTGCCAGCAGTGGCGGACAGGTCGGGGAGCTGTTTTTT	CASSGGQVGELFF
-	TRBV5-4	TRBJ1-4	-	TGTGCCAGCAGCTTGGTGGACAGTAATGAAAAACTGTTTTTT	CASSLVDSNEKLFF
-	TRBV6-4	TRBJ1-1	-	TGTGCCAGCAGTGGGGAGATGAACACTGAAGCTTTCTTT	CASSGEMNTEAFF
-	TRBV5-6	TRBJ2-3	TRBD1	TGTGCCAGCAGCTTCAAGGGACAGGGGAGGGACAGAAAGTATTTT	CASSFKGQGRDRKYF